The TCR beta chain under discussion was sequenced for a study of CD8+CD57+ T cells in acquired aplastic anemia. Trimming cost V 0 bases and J 5 bases, with 5 bases left between them. Germline lookup yields CDR1 SEHNR and CDR2 FQNEAQ (reference sequence). This CDR3 comprises 13 residues. Genomic DNA was employed as the template in profiling TCR beta VDJ and CDR3. TCRdb redid the calling of the reads with MiXCR, one entry per CDR3 protein. The table shows a few hundred thousand distinct CDR3 sequences, with around three fifths occurring only once. In patients chosen for sequencing, flow cytometry had shown CD8+CD57+ cell expansion. Sampling of blood occurred while the patients had still received no therapy. This clonotype showed up just a few times.

The clonotype originates from a human donor with aplastic anemia. The chain has TRBV7-9 and TRBJ1-3; no definite D call. The sequenced sample was sorted CD4+, CD8+, or CD8+CD57+ T cells (not recorded which) from PBMCs. As DNA, the CDR3 is TGTGCCAGCAGCTTAGCGGACCGAAACACCATATATTTT. Protein: CASSLADRNTIYF.